This is a list of T cell receptor beta chains from one sample in a study of OX40 agonist ivuxolimab in advanced cancers. The repertoire was sequenced with immunoSEQ multiplex PCR; TCRdb's copy has only in-frame clones and lacks some. Seen here are around 52,000 clones, approximately 83% observed once, and the top ten hold approximately 3.3%. The input for sequencing was CD4+ or CD8+ T cells sorted from blood, taken in a trial of the OX40 agonist ivuxolimab. Every receptor here comes from an adult with an advanced solid tumor such as melanoma, head and neck, liver or kidney cancer. Each CDR3 is given with its conserved first and last residue. A D gene is named only where the DNA matches it firmly. The listing skips clone size in some rows; elsewhere it reads once, few, many or a size class.

j_call | v_call | d_call | clone_size | cdr3_aa | cdr3_nt
TRBJ1-6 | TRBV6-1 | TRBD1 | NA | CASSGQGDSSPPHF | TGTGCCAGCAGTGGACAGGGAGATAGTTCACCCCCCCACTTT
TRBJ2-6 | TRBV30 | NA | NA | CAWTVRGANVLTF | TGTGCCTGGACAGTTAGGGGGGCCAACGTCCTGACTTTC
TRBJ2-1 | TRBV6-1 | NA | NA | CASSVVQGDKQFF | TGTGCCAGCAGTGTGGTACAGGGCGATAAGCAGTTCTTC
TRBJ1-5 | TRBV6-6 | NA | NA | CASSDGAQPQHF | TGTGCCAGCAGTGATGGGGCACAGCCCCAGCATTTT
TRBJ1-3 | TRBV7-9 | TRBD1 | NA | CASRSQGSGNTIYF | TGTGCCAGCAGATCACAGGGGAGTGGAAACACCATATATTTT
TRBJ2-1 | TRBV6-5 | TRBD2 | NA | CASTAGGLTNEQFF | TGTGCCAGCACTGCGGGAGGTCTGACAAATGAGCAGTTCTTC
TRBJ2-5 | TRBV7-2 | NA | NA | CASSLAGGGETQYF | TGTGCCAGCAGCTTAGCGGGAGGAGGAGAGACCCAGTACTTC
TRBJ2-1 | TRBV30 | TRBD1 | NA | CAWSVLGQGASEQFF | TGTGCCTGGAGTGTCCTAGGACAGGGGGCATCTGAGCAGTTCTTC
TRBJ1-2 | TRBV4-1 | NA | NA | CASSNGPNYGYTF | TGCGCCAGCAGCAACGGCCCTAACTATGGCTACACCTTC
TRBJ1-3 | TRBV7-2 | NA | few | CASSYDWTSGNTIYF | TGTGCCAGCAGCTACGACTGGACCTCTGGAAACACCATATATTTT